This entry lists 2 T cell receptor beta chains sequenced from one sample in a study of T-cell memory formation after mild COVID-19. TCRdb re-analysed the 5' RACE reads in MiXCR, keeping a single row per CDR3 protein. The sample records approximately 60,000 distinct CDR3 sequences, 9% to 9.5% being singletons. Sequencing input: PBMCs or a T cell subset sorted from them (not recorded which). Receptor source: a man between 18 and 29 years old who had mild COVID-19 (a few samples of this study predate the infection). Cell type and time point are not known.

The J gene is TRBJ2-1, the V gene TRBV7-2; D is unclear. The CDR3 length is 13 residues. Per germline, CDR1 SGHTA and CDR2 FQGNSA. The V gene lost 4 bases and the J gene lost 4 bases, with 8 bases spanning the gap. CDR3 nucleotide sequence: TGTGCCAGCAGCTCCTACTGGTACAATGAGCAGTTCTTC. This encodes CASSSYWYNEQFF.

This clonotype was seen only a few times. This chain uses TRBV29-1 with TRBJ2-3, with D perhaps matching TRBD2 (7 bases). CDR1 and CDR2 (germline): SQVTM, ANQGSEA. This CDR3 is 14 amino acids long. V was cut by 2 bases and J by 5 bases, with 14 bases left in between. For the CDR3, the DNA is TGCAGCGTTGAACGGGGGGCCACGGGAGATACGCAGTATTTT. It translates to CSVERGATGDTQYF.